These T cell receptor beta chains were read from a single sample in a study of shared clonotypes between healthy human individuals. Here immunoSEQ multiplex PCR was the method, and the copy in TCRdb shows in-frame clones only, minus some. The sample has more than 2,000,000 clones; approximately 92% are singletons. The sequenced material came from naive CD4+ T cells sorted from blood. Receptor source: a man between 18 and 29 years old in good health. The CDR3 runs from the conserved cysteine through the conserved F or W.

TRBV19,CASSITSLGGELFF
TRBV5-1,CASSLMGGENYGYTF
TRBV28,CATLEGQGREKLFF
TRBV10-3,CAIRAGLSGTGMSGANVLTF
TRBV11-2,CASSPSVVQGNEKLFF
TRBV6-1,CASSEERTVYTDTQYF
TRBV14,CASSSFGGYGYTF
TRBV28,CASSRTAGEQFF
TRBV11-2,CASSLGGADRAPNYGYTF
TRBV19,CATRDTYGGNQPQHF
TRBV6-4,CASSETRIDTQYF
TRBV6-5,CASSYRQGGTYGYTF
TRBV2,CASSETGRRFTDTQYF
TRBV9,CASSVGPTISTEAFF
TRBV5-6,CASSFPDRGYGYTF